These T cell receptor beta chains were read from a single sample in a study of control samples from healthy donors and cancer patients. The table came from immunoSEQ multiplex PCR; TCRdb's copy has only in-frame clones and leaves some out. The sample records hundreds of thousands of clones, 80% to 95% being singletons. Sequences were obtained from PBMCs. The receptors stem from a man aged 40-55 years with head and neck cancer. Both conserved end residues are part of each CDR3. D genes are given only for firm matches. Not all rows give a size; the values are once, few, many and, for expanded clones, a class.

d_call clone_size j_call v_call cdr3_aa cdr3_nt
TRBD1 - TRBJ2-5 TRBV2 CASRGQGRRETQYF TGTGCCAGCAGGGGACAGGGGCGTAGGGAGACCCAGTACTTC
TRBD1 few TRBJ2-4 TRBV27 CASILGTGESVAKNIQYF TGTGCCAGCATCTTAGGGACAGGGGAATCTGTAGCCAAAAACATTCAGTACTTC
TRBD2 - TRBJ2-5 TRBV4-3 CASSQAMTSGETQYF TGCGCCAGCAGCCAAGCGATGACTAGCGGGGAGACCCAGTACTTC
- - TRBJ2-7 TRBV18 CASSLNEEQYF TGTGCCAGCTCACTTAACGAAGAGCAGTACTTC
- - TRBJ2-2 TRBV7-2 CASTPGRGDTGELFF TGTGCCAGCACCCCCGGCCGGGGTGACACCGGGGAGCTGTTTTTT
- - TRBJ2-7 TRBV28 CASSLSQGLIFSSYEQYF TGTGCCAGCAGTTTAAGCCAGGGATTAATATTTAGCTCCTACGAGCAGTACTTC
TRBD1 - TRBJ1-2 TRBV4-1 CASSQDRTGDWTRAHGYTF TGCGCCAGCAGCCAAGATAGGACAGGGGACTGGACGAGAGCTCACGGCTACACCTTC
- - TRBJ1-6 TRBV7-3 CASSLNGDGHNSPLHF TGTGCCAGCAGCTTAAACGGGGACGGTCATAATTCACCACTCCACTTT
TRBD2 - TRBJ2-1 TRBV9 CASSVGGGTIDEQFF TGTGCCAGCAGCGTAGGGGGAGGGACTATCGATGAGCAGTTCTTC
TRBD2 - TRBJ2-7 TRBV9 CASSVAGGNEQYF TGTGCCAGCAGCGTAGCGGGAGGGAACGAGCAGTACTTC
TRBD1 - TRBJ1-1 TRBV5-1 CASSPTGGPEAFF TGCGCCAGCAGCCCAACAGGGGGACCTGAAGCTTTCTTT
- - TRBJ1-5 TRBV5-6 CASSVNAGFGNQPQHF TGTGCCAGCAGCGTTAACGCAGGGTTTGGCAATCAGCCCCAGCATTTT
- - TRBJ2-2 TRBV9 CASGLPSNTGELFF TGTGCCAGCGGACTCCCTTCGAACACCGGGGAGCTGTTTTTT
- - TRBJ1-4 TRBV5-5 CASSLEGAVEKLFF TGTGCCAGCAGCTTGGAGGGAGCTGTAGAAAAACTGTTTTTT
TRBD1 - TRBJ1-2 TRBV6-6 CASNSGTGGFGGYTF TGTGCCAGCAACAGCGGGACAGGGGGTTTTGGAGGCTACACCTTC
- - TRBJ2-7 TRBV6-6 CASILVRRTGDYEQYF TGTGCCAGCATCCTAGTTAGGCGGACGGGGGACTACGAGCAGTACTTC
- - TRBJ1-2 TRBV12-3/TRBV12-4 CASSRTEYGYTF TGTGCCAGCAGCCGGACCGAGTATGGCTACACCTTC
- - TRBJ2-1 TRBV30 CAWSFSGSAYNEQFF TGTGCCTGGAGTTTTTCGGGCAGTGCCTACAATGAGCAGTTCTTC
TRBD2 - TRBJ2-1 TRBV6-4 CASSDLSGNHNEQFF TGTGCCAGCAGTGACTTGAGCGGGAACCACAATGAGCAGTTCTTC
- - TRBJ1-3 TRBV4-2 CASSQAPGTGNTIYF TGTGCCAGCAGCCAAGCTCCGGGAACTGGAAACACCATATATTTT
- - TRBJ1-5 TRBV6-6 CASSWSNSNQPQHF TGTGCCAGCAGTTGGTCGAATAGCAATCAGCCCCAGCATTTT
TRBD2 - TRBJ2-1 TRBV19 CASSSSRRAGYNEQFF TGTGCCAGTAGTTCTAGCCGGAGAGCGGGATACAATGAGCAGTTCTTC
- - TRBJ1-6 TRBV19 CASSIRGVNSPLHF TGTGCCAGTAGTATTCGGGGGGTCAATTCACCCCTCCACTTT